The entry that follows covers one TCR beta chain sequence. The data were taken from a study of blood T cell repertoires in COVID-19. Method: immunoSEQ multiplex PCR; TCRdb's copy keeps in-frame clones and lacks some. This repertoire shows tens of thousands of clones, about four fifths found once; its top ten account for around 3.8%. The germline V gene has CDR1 SGDLS and CDR2 YYNGEE. This CDR3 has 14 residues. V was pared by 0 bases and J by 6 bases, with 12 bases between. This receptor was identified in a woman of 80 years or more with acute or convalescent COVID-19. The sequencing sample was made of peripheral blood. The chain recombines TRBV9 with TRBJ1-1, with TRBD1 as a possible D gene (5 bases). The CDR3 region has the DNA TGTGCCAGCAGCGTAGGACTTGGGGGGGCTGAAGCTTTCTTT. This encodes CASSVGLGGAEAFF.